A single sample gave rise to the 22 T cell receptor beta chains below, sequenced in a study of graft-versus-host responses after intestinal transplantation. The data were produced by immunoSEQ multiplex PCR, yet TCRdb's version contains in-frame clones alone and is incomplete. The table lists tens of thousands of clones, 90% to 95% of them singletons. The sample was PBMCs, taken 16 days after intestinal transplant. These receptors all stem from a human patient who received an intestinal transplant, so some T cells may come from the graft donor.

This chain links TRBV19 with TRBJ1-1; perhaps TRBD1 as D (6 bases). CDR3 length equals 17 residues. V lost 1 base, J lost 5 bases, and 20 bases lay in between. Per germline, CDR1 LNHDA and CDR2 SQIVND (reference sequence). CDR3 sequence (DNA): TGTGCCAGTAGTATAGGGGTACAGGGAATGATTTCTACTGAAGCTTTCTTT. Its protein is CASSIGVQGMISTEAFF.

This rearrangement joins TRBV6-1 to TRBJ1-5; D possibly corresponds to TRBD1 (5 bases). V lost 5 bases and J lost 4, with 6 bases in between. CDR1 MNHNS and CDR2 SASEGT come from the germline V gene. CDR3 length equals 12 residues. The CDR3, as DNA: TGTGCCAGCAGTTCAGGGAATCAGCCCCAGCATTTT. It yields the protein CASSSGNQPQHF.

The chain has TRBV5-6 and TRBJ1-2, with 10 bases that match TRBD1. Germline-derived CDR1 and CDR2 are SGHDT and YYEEEE. The junction had 7 bases not matched to a gene; V was cut back by 4 bases and J by 7 bases. The CDR3 has 14 amino acids. CDR3 sequence (DNA): TGTGCCAGCAGCCCGGGGACAGGGGTAGCTGGCTACACCTTC. Encoded protein: CASSPGTGVAGYTF.

V gene TRBV11-3 combines with J gene TRBJ2-7; 11 nucleotides align to TRBD1. J gave up 3 bases and V 5 bases, and 9 bases lay outside the gene matches. Germline V lookup: CDR1 SGHNT, CDR2 YENEEA. The CDR3 has 16 residues. The CDR3 protein is CASSPAGTGGNYEQYF. CDR3 nucleotide sequence: TGTGCCAGCAGCCCAGCCGGGACAGGGGGAAACTACGAGCAGTACTTC.

The J gene is TRBJ2-1, the V gene TRBV9; 13 nucleotides line up with TRBD2. The CDR3 loop spans 19 amino acids. Germline V gene data show CDR1 as SGDLS and CDR2 as YYNGEE. V lost 3 bases and J lost 2; bases outside the gene matches: 11. In nucleotides, the CDR3 is TGTGCCAGCAGCGGTGAGACTAGCGGGAGGAATAAAGCCTACAATGAGCAGTTCTTC. Protein product: CASSGETSGRNKAYNEQFF.

This clone was counted once. The rearrangement joins TRBV30 to TRBJ2-7; a possible D gene is TRBD2 (5 bases). V shed 1 base and J shed 5 bases, with 18 bases lying between them. The CDR3 spans 15 residues. In germline, CDR1 is GTSNPN, CDR2 SVGIG (reference sequence). CDR3 sequence: CAWSGIATSWDEQYF. The CDR3 DNA reads TGTGCCTGGAGTGGGATAGCGACCTCTTGGGACGAGCAGTACTTC.

This chain's CDR3 is CASKSLSPSYEQYF. Written as DNA, the CDR3 is TGTGCCAGCAAGTCTCTTTCCCCCTCCTACGAGCAGTACTTC. The V and J genes are TRBV28 and TRBJ2-7; D is uncertain. The CDR3 has 14 amino acids. CDR1 and CDR2 from the germline V gene are MDHEN and SYDVKM. Trimming left V 7 bases short and J 0 bases short, with 13 bases between. Complete variable domain (other parts from reference TRBV28 and TRBJ2-7): DVKVTQSSRYLVKRTGEKVFLECVQDMDHENMFWYRQDPGLGLRLIYFSYDVKMKEKGDIPEGYSVSREKKERFSLILESASTNQTSMYLCASKSLSPSYEQYFGPGTRLTVT.

The gene calls are TRBV28 and TRBJ2-7; perhaps TRBD1 as D (6 bases). CDR1 and CDR2 from the germline V gene are MDHEN and SYDVKM. The V end lost 7 bases, the J end lost 1 base, and 14 bases lay between the germline ends. This CDR3 spans 14 amino acids. DNA for the CDR3: TGTGCCAGCAAAGAACAGGGACCTTCCTACGAGCAGTACTTC. This codes for CASKEQGPSYEQYF.

In its sample, this clone was seen once. The chain joins TRBV10-3 to TRBJ2-1; D gene unclear. The ends were cut back, 7 bases at V and 2 bases at J, with 15 bases in the middle. This CDR3 comprises 15 residues. Germline CDR1 and CDR2: ENHRY and SYGVKD. The CDR3 sequence: CAITQSALAYNEQFF. In nucleotides, the CDR3 is TGTGCCATCACCCAAAGTGCGTTAGCCTACAATGAGCAGTTCTTC.

V and J are TRBV11-2 and TRBJ2-1; TRBD2 matches 12 bases. Trimming removed 7 bases from V and 0 bases from J; junction bases left unmatched: 10. The CDR3 sequence is 18 residues long. Germline V gene lookup returns CDR1 SGHAT and CDR2 FQNNGV. The CDR3 spells CASTQGLAGGTSYNEQFF. The CDR3 nucleotides are TGTGCCAGCACCCAGGGGCTAGCGGGAGGGACCTCCTACAATGAGCAGTTCTTC.

CDR3 residues: CASSQERQGAAGNTIYF. The DNA for the CDR3 is TGCGCCAGCAGCCAAGAGAGACAGGGGGCGGCTGGAAACACCATATATTTT. The genes are TRBV4-1 and TRBJ1-3, with TRBD1 matching over 10 bases. CDR1 is MGHRA and CDR2 is YSYEKL in the germline V gene. The CDR3 totals 17 residues. The J segment lost 2 bases and the V segment lost 0 bases, leaving 4 bases of the junction unmatched.

The chain recombines TRBV19 with TRBJ2-5; 13 nucleotides agree with TRBD2. Germline V gives CDR1 LNHDA, CDR2 SQIVND (reference sequence). The V and J ends lost 5 bases and 5 bases, in that order; junction bases with no gene match: 8. The CDR3 has 16 amino acids. CDR3 loop: CASSLLAGGPSETQYF. The CDR3 DNA reads TGTGCCAGTAGTTTACTAGCGGGAGGGCCCTCGGAGACCCAGTACTTC.

The chain couples TRBV2 to TRBJ2-7, with 8 nucleotides matching TRBD2. The germline V gene has CDR1 SNHLY and CDR2 FYNNEI. The CDR3 loop spans 17 amino acids. Losses at the gene ends were 0 bases for V and 3 bases for J; bases not matched to a gene: 10. CDR3 bases: TGTGCCAGCAGTGAAGCGGATACGGCGGGACTAGACTACGAGCAGTACTTC. Translated, it gives CASSEADTAGLDYEQYF.

The chain couples TRBV28 to TRBJ2-7, with D maybe TRBD2 (6 bases). Per germline, CDR1 MDHEN and CDR2 SYDVKM. The V end lost 3 bases, the J end lost 0 bases, and 9 bases lay between the germline ends. This CDR3 comprises 14 residues. CDR3 loop: CASSLEGSSYEQYF. CDR3 DNA sequence: TGTGCCAGCAGTTTGGAGGGGAGCTCCTACGAGCAGTACTTC.

The chain carries TRBV10-3 and TRBJ1-4; D remains ambiguous. Per germline, CDR1 ENHRY and CDR2 SYGVKD. The CDR3 loop spans 15 amino acids. Deletions cut 0 bases from V and 6 bases from J, with 11 bases between. In DNA form, the CDR3 reads TGTGCCATCAGTGAGTCGGGTCGCAGAGATGAAAAACTGTTTTTT. It specifies CAISESGRRDEKLFF.

The rearrangement uses TRBV4-3 and TRBJ2-1; D uncertain. The CDR3 runs 17 residues. Germline V gene data show CDR1 as LGHNA and CDR2 as YSLEER. The V end was cut by 0 bases, the J end by 0 bases, with 12 bases between. The DNA for the CDR3 is TGCGCCAGCAGCCAAGACGCACTAAGGAGCTCCTACAATGAGCAGTTCTTC. This gives the protein CASSQDALRSSYNEQFF.

This chain links TRBV9 with TRBJ2-7; 7 bases line up with TRBD1. V lost 5 bases to trimming and J lost 2 bases; unmatched junction nucleotides: 13. Germline lookup yields CDR1 SGDLS and CDR2 YYNGEE. This CDR3 has 16 amino acids. The CDR3 sequence is CASSDTGVRGTYEQYF. The DNA of the CDR3 is TGTGCCAGCAGTGACACAGGGGTGAGGGGTACCTACGAGCAGTACTTC.

This rearrangement joins TRBV9 to TRBJ2-1; TRBD1 is a possible D gene (6 bases). This CDR3 is 18 amino acids long. The V end lost 0 bases, the J end lost 0 bases, and 16 bases lay between the germline ends. CDR1 and CDR2 from the germline V gene are SGDLS and YYNGEE. CDR3 DNA: TGTGCCAGCAGCGTAGAAATTGGACAGTTAGGCTCCTACAATGAGCAGTTCTTC. The encoded protein is CASSVEIGQLGSYNEQFF.

The genes are TRBV23-1 and TRBJ2-1; D is possibly TRBD1 (6 bases). TRBV23-1 is placed among ORFs of uncertain function. Trimming cost V 8 bases and J 3 bases, with 20 bases left between them. The CDR3 runs to 16 residues. Here the CDR3 DNA reads TGCGCCAGCGGCCGGACAGCCTTCCCCCTCTACAATGAGCAGTTCTTC. Amino acids: CASGRTAFPLYNEQFF.

This clone was recorded only once. The CDR3 coding sequence is TGTGCCAGCAGCCTCGCGCTCACAGGGGGAGAGGAATTAATAGAGACCCAGTACTTC. Its protein is CASSLALTGGEELIETQYF. V and J are TRBV28 and TRBJ2-5, with 8 bases matching TRBD1. The CDR3 consists of 19 residues. Germline V lookup: CDR1 MDHEN, CDR2 SYDVKM. V lost 6 bases to trimming and J lost 4 bases; unmatched junction nucleotides: 22. Filled out from reference TRBV28 and TRBJ2-5, the complete variable domain reads DVKVTQSSRYLVKRTGEKVFLECVQDMDHENMFWYRQDPGLGLRLIYFSYDVKMKEKGDIPEGYSVSREKKERFSLILESASTNQTSMYLCASSLALTGGEELIETQYFGPGTRLLVL.

V and J are TRBV11-2 and TRBJ2-7; D call uncertain. Germline CDR1 SGHAT, CDR2 FQNNGV. The CDR3 has 15 residues. Trimming pared 1 base from V and 1 base from J, leaving 11 bases between. As DNA, the CDR3 is TGTGCCAGCAGCTTAGCTCACGACATGTCCTACGAGCAGTACTTC. As protein: CASSLAHDMSYEQYF.

The chain links TRBV11-1 to TRBJ2-3, with D perhaps TRBD2 (5 bases). V was clipped by 3 bases and J by 3 bases, with 13 bases between them. This CDR3 is 15 amino acids long. Germline V CDR1 and CDR2: SGHAT, FQDESV (reference sequence). The CDR3 DNA reads as TGTGCCAGCAGCTTTAGAGGGATTGGGACAGATACGCAGTATTTT. Amino acid sequence: CASSFRGIGTDTQYF.